This TCR beta chain emerged from a study of cytomegalovirus exposure and HLA in healthy donors. Regarding the study as a whole: The majority of CMV-associated TCR beta chains were reported as apparently HLA-restricted in a later analysis. For most subjects, TCR beta sequences were reported to predict HLA-A and HLA-B alleles with accuracy.

V gave up 3 bases and J gave up 0 bases; unmatched junction bases: 8. CDR3 length equals 16 residues. From germline, CDR1 is GTSNPN and CDR2 SVGIG (reference sequence). This clone has only a few counts. The antigen is unknown. The PCR was carried out with 60 Vbeta primers and 13 Jbeta primers. Produced via immunoSEQ multiplex PCR; TCRdb's table is partial and in-frame only. The sample contains roughly 160,000 clones, about 80% of which appear only once. Material: PBMCs. The J gene is TRBJ1-3, the V gene TRBV30, with 7 bases fitting TRBD1. The receptor was isolated from a young man in good health and CMV-seropositive. CDR3 sequence reads: CAWSRDSFTSGNTIYF. DNA for the CDR3: TGTGCCTGGAGCAGGGACAGCTTCACCTCTGGAAACACCATATATTTT.